This passage covers 7 T cell receptor beta chains from one sample sequenced in a study of brain metastases from non-small cell lung cancer. Profiling relied on immunoSEQ multiplex PCR, and the TCRdb table lists in-frame clones only, not all of them. This sample yields about 1,800 clones, of which over 80% are seen a single time; under 4% belongs to the top ten. Sequences were obtained from tissue from a brain metastasis. Receptors originate from a donor aged 40 or older with non-small cell lung cancer.

The chain recombines TRBV19 with TRBJ2-3, with D unclear. Trimming took 10 bases from V and 1 from J, leaving 9 bases between them. The germline V gene has CDR1 LNHDA and CDR2 SQIVND (reference sequence). The length of the CDR3 is 12 residues. The CDR3 sequence is CATSARTDTQYF. As DNA, the CDR3 is TGTGCCACGTCTGCTCGCACAGATACGCAGTATTTT.

There are a few counts of this clone. The rearrangement joins TRBV6-5 to TRBJ1-4, with unresolved D. Germline V lookup: CDR1 MNHEY, CDR2 SVGAGI. Trimming removed 0 bases at V and 4 bases at J, with 9 bases between. The CDR3 spans 15 residues. The CDR3 is CASSYSGGSNEKLFF. CDR3 bases: TGTGCCAGCAGTTACTCAGGCGGAAGTAATGAAAAACTGTTTTTT.

The chain couples TRBV28 to TRBJ1-2; possibly TRBD1 for D (6 bases). Germline lookup yields CDR1 MDHEN and CDR2 SYDVKM. This CDR3 is 12 amino acids long. V shed 10 bases and J shed 5 bases, with 14 bases lying between them. The CDR3 is CATRGASYGYTF. CDR3 nucleotides: TGTGCCACACGGGGGGCCTCGTATGGCTACACCTTC.

V is TRBV30 and J is TRBJ2-1, with 14 bases identical to TRBD2. The CDR3 contains 15 residues. Trimming took 5 bases from V and 9 from J; bases not matched to a gene: 9. CDR1 is GTSNPN and CDR2 is SVGIG in the germline V gene (reference sequence). The CDR3, as DNA: TGTGCCTGGGGCCGACTAGCGGGGGGGCAGGTTGAGCAGTTCTTC. Protein sequence: CAWGRLAGGQVEQFF. Using reference TRBV30 and TRBJ2-1 for the parts outside the CDR3, the full variable domain is SQTIHQWPATLVQPVGSPLSLECTVEGTSNPNLYWYRQAAGRGLQLLFYSVGIGQISSEVPQNLSASRPQDRQFILSSKKLLLSDSGFYLCAWGRLAGGQVEQFFGPGTRLTVL.

The rearrangement uses TRBV18 and TRBJ2-1; no firm D call. V was pared by 5 bases and J by 8 bases, with 7 bases between. The CDR3 loop spans 11 amino acids. CDR1 is KGHSH, CDR2 LQKENI, per germline. CDR3 DNA: TGTGCCAGCTCAGACCTGCATGAGCAGTTCTTC. Its translation is CASSDLHEQFF.

The chain joins TRBV24-1 to TRBJ2-1, with 9 nucleotides matching TRBD2. Germline CDR1 reads KGHDR; CDR2 reads SFDVKD. The CDR3 runs to 21 residues. With V trimmed by 5 bases and J by 0 bases, 19 bases remained unmatched. CDR3 loop: CATSVTGKELAGSRSYNEQFF. CDR3 coding DNA: TGTGCCACCAGTGTGACAGGGAAGGAGCTAGCGGGGTCCCGCTCCTACAATGAGCAGTTCTTC.

The chain combines TRBV11-1 with TRBJ2-1; 9 nucleotides match TRBD2. Germline loops: CDR1 SGHAT, CDR2 FQDESV (reference sequence). Unmatched junction bases numbered 6, after V lost 0 bases and J lost 6 bases. The CDR3 has 16 residues. CDR3 DNA: TGTGCCAGCAGCTTAGCGCTGGCTAGCGGGGTCAATGAGCAGTTCTTC. Translation gives CASSLALASGVNEQFF.